What follows describes a single TCR beta chain. Arm-PCR of CDR3 regions and iRepertoire HTBI primers were the basis on which TCR beta libraries were built. Each CDR3 protein gets one entry after TCRdb re-called the multiplex PCR reads with MiXCR. The table has about 430,000 distinct CDR3 sequences, about 15% seen once. The data were obtained in a study of regulatory T cells in long-lasting Graves disease. The sample's time point: newly diagnosed GD, antithyroid drugs for less than 3 months. Scientists built the TCR library using RNA that was extracted from PBMCs. The germline V and J ends were trimmed by 4 bases and 1 base, with 10 bases remaining between them. CDR1 is MNHEY and CDR2 is SVGAGI in the germline V gene. This CDR3 has 14 residues. This sample was also put to use in a study of T cells in Graves' hyperthyroidism and ophthalmopathy.

The receptor was derived from a woman between 35 and 50 years old with Graves disease. This rearrangement joins TRBV6-5 to TRBJ2-5; D tentatively fits TRBD1 or TRBD2 (5 bases each). The specimen was peripheral blood mononuclear cells (PBMCs), collected at new diagnosis, from a patient treated with antithyroid drugs. The CDR3 here is CASSWGSVQETQYF. The CDR3 DNA sequence: TGTGCCAGCAGTTGGGGGTCCGTCCAAGAGACCCAGTACTTC.